Presented here are 10 T cell receptor beta chains from one specimen sequenced in a study of radiation and T cells in renal cell carcinoma. This table comes from immunoSEQ multiplex PCR, and its TCRdb copy is limited to in-frame clones, with some not included. The data contain about 140,000 clones, less than 85% of them singletons. Regarding time point: baseline pretreatment blood. Specified treatment: 15 Gy SBRT to primary tumor, nephrectomy 4 weeks later. Sequencing was performed on blood, taken from a patient whose treatment included radiotherapy and nephrectomy. All receptors derive from a woman between 45 and 65 years old with renal cell carcinoma.

This chain joins TRBV6-5 and TRBJ1-1; TRBD1 is a possible D gene (5 bases). The length of the CDR3 is 13 residues. Germline V gives CDR1 MNHEY, CDR2 SVGAGI. V was pared by 2 bases and J by 10 bases, with 14 bases between. The CDR3: CASSYEGHGGAFF. The CDR3 region has the DNA TGTGCCAGCAGTTACGAGGGCCATGGGGGAGCTTTCTTT.

This clone turned up a few times. This chain uses TRBV10-2 with TRBJ1-3; a possible D gene is TRBD1 (5 bases). The CDR3 consists of 14 residues. Germline V CDR1 and CDR2: WSHSY, SAAADI. V shed 3 bases and J shed 0 bases, with 6 bases lying between them. The chain's CDR3 is CASSEQDSGNTIYF. In DNA form, the CDR3 reads TGCGCCAGCAGTGAACAGGACTCTGGAAACACCATATATTTT.

This clone was picked up one time. The chain recombines TRBV29-1 with TRBJ2-3; unclear D gene. This CDR3 has 11 residues. The V gene's germline CDR1 is SQVTM and CDR2 ANQGSEA. Trimming took off 0 bases at V and 5 bases at J, with 3 bases between the two ends. The CDR3: CSVEEVDTQYF. Written as DNA, the CDR3 is TGCAGCGTTGAAGAGGTAGATACGCAGTATTTT.

The V gene is TRBV28, the J gene TRBJ2-7, with D possibly matching TRBD1 (6 bases). The germline CDR1 and CDR2 sequences are MDHEN and SYDVKM. V was trimmed by 6 bases and J by 2 bases, leaving 11 bases between them. This CDR3 region has 13 residues. This CDR3 reads CASSKDSTYEQYF. The CDR3 bases are TGTGCCAGCAGCAAGGACAGTACCTACGAGCAGTACTTC. Looking up the rest from reference TRBV28 and TRBJ2-7 gives the full variable domain: DVKVTQSSRYLVKRTGEKVFLECVQDMDHENMFWYRQDPGLGLRLIYFSYDVKMKEKGDIPEGYSVSREKKERFSLILESASTNQTSMYLCASSKDSTYEQYFGPGTRLTVT.

J is TRBJ1-5 and V is TRBV19, with 7 bases aligning to TRBD1. The CDR3 is made up of 15 amino acids. CDR1 is LNHDA, CDR2 SQIVND, per germline (reference sequence). J lost 6 bases, V lost 5 bases, and 10 bases had no gene match. The CDR3 DNA reads TGTGCCAGTAGTCCCCGGGAGGGGGCGCGTCAGCCCCAGCATTTT. Protein: CASSPREGARQPQHF.

CDR3 sequence (DNA): TGTGCCAGCAGCTTAGTAACAGGGGGCGATGAAAAACTGTTTTTT. Its translation: CASSLVTGGDEKLFF. The V gene is TRBV7-8, the J gene TRBJ1-4; 9 bases fit TRBD1. With 1 base clipped from V and 6 bases from J, the junction kept 3 bases outside the gene matches. The CDR3 extends over 15 amino acids. Germline CDR1 and CDR2: SGHVS and FQNEAQ.

The V call is TRBV7-2, the J call TRBJ1-2; no definite D call. Germline CDR1 and CDR2: SGHTA and FQGNSA. The CDR3 has 12 amino acids. V dropped 8 bases and J dropped 7 bases, with 14 bases sitting between them. This CDR3 is CASSEVFGGYTF. DNA for the CDR3: TGTGCCAGCTCAGAGGTATTTGGTGGCTACACCTTC.

V gene TRBV10-3 combines with J gene TRBJ2-2; possible D gene TRBD1, 5 bases. From germline, CDR1 is ENHRY and CDR2 SYGVKD. Trimming left V 9 bases short and J 6 bases short, with 14 bases between. There are 13 residues in the CDR3. CDR3 protein: CAITGTGPGELFF. DNA of the CDR3: TGTGCCATTACGGGTACAGGCCCCGGGGAGCTGTTTTTT.

This clone was counted a few times. The chain couples TRBV6-6 to TRBJ1-1, with TRBD1 as a possible D gene (5 bases). CDR1 is MNHNY and CDR2 is SVGAGI in the germline V gene (reference sequence). Trimming took 6 bases from V and 1 from J, leaving 12 bases between them. The CDR3 runs 14 residues. Written as DNA, the CDR3 is TGTGCCAGCAGCATCGGGACGGAGAACACTGAAGCTTTCTTT. Its translation is CASSIGTENTEAFF.

This clone has just one count. V and J are TRBV2 and TRBJ1-1; D call uncertain. Germline loops: CDR1 SNHLY, CDR2 FYNNEI. The CDR3 is 14 amino acids. V lost 6 bases, J lost 1 base, and 12 bases lay in between. CDR3 bases: TGTGCCAGCAGCGTAAGTCCGTCGAACACTGAAGCTTTCTTT. As protein: CASSVSPSNTEAFF.